This T cell receptor (beta chain) was documented in a study of OX40 agonist ivuxolimab in advanced cancers. Study-wide results and caveats: The mean number of expanded clones was higher in CD8+ T cells than in CD4+.

Remarks on this clone: Antigen unknown.

TCRdb keeps only in-frame clones here, not all; method: immunoSEQ multiplex PCR. In the table there are about 53,000 clones, approximately 88% of which are singletons. Germline V gives CDR1 SGHRS, CDR2 YFSETQ. The trim removed 4 bases at V and 2 bases at J, leaving 8 bases unmatched. The CDR3 runs 15 residues. Sequenced material: CD4+ or CD8+ T cells sorted from blood, taken in a trial of the OX40 agonist ivuxolimab. The rearrangement links TRBV5-1 to TRBJ2-7, with TRBD1 matching over 8 bases. The clonotype originates from an adult with an advanced solid tumor such as melanoma, head and neck, liver or kidney cancer. CDR3 sequence reads: CASSPDGQGTYEQYF. For the CDR3, the DNA is TGCGCCAGCAGCCCTGATGGACAGGGTACCTACGAGCAGTACTTC.